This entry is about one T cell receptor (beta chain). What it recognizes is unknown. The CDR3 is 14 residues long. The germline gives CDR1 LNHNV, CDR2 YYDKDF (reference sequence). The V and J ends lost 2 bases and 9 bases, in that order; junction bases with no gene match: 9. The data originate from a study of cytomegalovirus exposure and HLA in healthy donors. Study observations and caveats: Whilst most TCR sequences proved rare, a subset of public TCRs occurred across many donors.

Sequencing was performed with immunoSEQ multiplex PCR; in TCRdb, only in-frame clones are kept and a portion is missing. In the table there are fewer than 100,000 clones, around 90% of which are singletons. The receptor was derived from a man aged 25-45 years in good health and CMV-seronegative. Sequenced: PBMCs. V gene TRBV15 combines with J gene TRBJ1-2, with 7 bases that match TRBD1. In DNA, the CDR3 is TGTGCCACCAGCAGAAAAGGGGGCAGCTTAAGCTACACCTTC. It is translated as CATSRKGGSLSYTF. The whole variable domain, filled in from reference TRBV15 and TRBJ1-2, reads DAMVIQNPRYQVTQFGKPVTLSCSQTLNHNVMYWYQQKSSQAPKLLFHYYDKDFNNEADTPDNFQSRRPNTSFCFLDIRSPGLGDTAMYLCATSRKGGSLSYTFGSGTRLTVV.